The entry that follows covers one T cell receptor (beta chain) sequence. The record originates from a study of shared clonotypes between healthy human individuals. Assay used: immunoSEQ multiplex PCR; TCRdb lists only in-frame clones, some missing. Of roughly 2,300,000 clones listed, about nine tenths were seen once; the top ten hold 0.37%. Germline V gene data show CDR1 as PRHDT and CDR2 as FYEKMQ (reference sequence). The length of the CDR3 is 17 residues. Trimming took off 2 bases at V and 6 bases at J, with 20 bases between the two ends. Sequenced material: naive CD4+ T cells from PBMCs. Subset meaning: CD45RA+ positively selected. The genes are TRBV13 and TRBJ2-1, with TRBD2 as a possible D gene (6 bases). The receptor's source is a man aged 18-30 years in good health. Some clones in this sample may be carry-over from other donors' samples. The DNA for the CDR3 is TGTGCCAGCAGCTTACTCGGGTCGAGGGAGGCTGGCAATGAGCAGTTCTTC. This codes for CASSLLGSREAGNEQFF.